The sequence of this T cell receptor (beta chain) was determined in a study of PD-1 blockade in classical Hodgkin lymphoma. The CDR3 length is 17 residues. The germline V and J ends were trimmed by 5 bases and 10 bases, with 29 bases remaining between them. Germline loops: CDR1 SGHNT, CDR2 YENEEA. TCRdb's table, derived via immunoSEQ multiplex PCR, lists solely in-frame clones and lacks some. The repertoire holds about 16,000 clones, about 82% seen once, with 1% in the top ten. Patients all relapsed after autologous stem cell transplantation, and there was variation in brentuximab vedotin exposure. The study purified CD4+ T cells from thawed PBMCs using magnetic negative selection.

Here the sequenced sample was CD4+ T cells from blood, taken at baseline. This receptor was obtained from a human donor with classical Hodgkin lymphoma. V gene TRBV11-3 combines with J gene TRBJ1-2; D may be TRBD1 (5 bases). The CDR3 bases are TGTGCCAGCAGCACCTCCGCCTCAGGGAGGCTGGTGTGTTCCTACACCTTC. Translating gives CASSTSASGRLVCSYTF.